The 9 T cell receptor beta chains in this list originate from one sample, sequenced in a study of a mutant IDH1 vaccine in newly diagnosed glioma. This sample's time point: week 47, end of study. In every dose of vaccine, 300 ug of mutant IDH1 20-mer peptide was given alongside topical imiquimod. These receptors' antigens are unknown. The method was immunoSEQ multiplex PCR; TCRdb's version includes in-frame clones alone and lacks a portion of them. Of about 56,000 clones listed, roughly 80% are singletons. This specimen was PBMCs, taken from a glioma patient whose treatment included an IDH1 peptide vaccine. Source of these receptors: a man in his forties or fifties with glioma.

The chain carries TRBV6-5 and TRBJ2-1; TRBD2 matches at 7 bases. CDR3 length: 15 amino acids. Germline V gene data show CDR1 as MNHEY and CDR2 as SVGAGI. V shed 5 bases, J shed 5 bases, and the junction held 9 bases outside the gene matches. The CDR3 is CASSPGSGGHNEQFF. The CDR3 nucleotides read TGTGCCAGCAGTCCCGGATCGGGGGGACACAATGAGCAGTTCTTC.

This chain joins TRBV6-5 and TRBJ1-3; TRBD1 might be the D (6 bases). The V gene's germline CDR1 is MNHEY and CDR2 SVGAGI. The ends were cut back, 0 bases at V and 4 bases at J, with 13 bases in the middle. This CDR3 spans 16 amino acids. CDR3 bases: TGTGCCAGCAGTTACTCGGCAGGGGCGGCCGGAAACACCATATATTTT. Its translation: CASSYSAGAAGNTIYF.

This rearrangement joins TRBV18 to TRBJ2-3, with D perhaps matching TRBD1 (5 bases). The V end was cut by 2 bases, the J end by 6 bases, with 18 bases between. The length of the CDR3 is 16 residues. The germline CDR1 and CDR2 sequences are KGHSH and LQKENI. CDR3 DNA sequence: TGTGCCAGCTCACCAACAGGTTCCACATATGGTGATACGCAGTATTTT. Translating it yields CASSPTGSTYGDTQYF.

This clone appeared once. The chain joins TRBV5-6 to TRBJ1-1; unclear D gene. CDR3 length: 17 residues. V shed 0 bases and J shed 1 base, with 16 bases lying between them. Looked up from germline, CDR1 is SGHDT and CDR2 is YYEEEE. CDR3 DNA sequence: TGTGCCAGCAGCTTGGCCCCGGCGTCACTCGGGAACACTGAAGCTTTCTTT. This encodes CASSLAPASLGNTEAFF.

The V gene is TRBV11-1, the J gene TRBJ2-7; D might be TRBD1 (5 bases). The CDR3 sequence is 15 residues long. Per the germline V gene, CDR1 is SGHAT and CDR2 is FQDESV (reference sequence). The V and J ends lost 1 base and 0 bases respectively, with 10 bases between them. As DNA, the CDR3 is TGTGCCAGCAGCTTAGGACAGAGCCGCTCCTACGAGCAGTACTTC. Translating gives CASSLGQSRSYEQYF.

The chain combines TRBV7-6 with TRBJ1-6; TRBD1 agrees at 7 bases. V trimming: 1 base; J trimming: 14 bases; junction bases outside the gene matches: 8. This CDR3 region has 14 residues. Germline CDR1 and CDR2: SGHVS and FNYEAQ. The CDR3 spells CASSLGDSGGALHF. DNA of the CDR3: TGTGCCAGCAGCTTAGGGGACAGTGGTGGAGCCCTCCACTTT.

J is TRBJ2-2 and V is TRBV6-4; D remains ambiguous. The CDR3 spans 13 residues. Germline values: CDR1 MRHNA, CDR2 SNTAGT. Trimming took off 5 bases at V and 1 base at J, with 5 bases between the two ends. The CDR3 DNA follows: TGTGCCAGCAGTAAAGAGAACACCGGGGAGCTGTTTTTT. Its protein is CASSKENTGELFF.

The rearrangement links TRBV2 to TRBJ2-7; 9 positions agree with TRBD1. Germline V gene sequence: CDR1 SNHLY, CDR2 FYNNEI. The CDR3 spans 14 residues. The V segment lost 5 bases and the J segment 5 bases; nucleotides outside the gene matches: 7. The CDR3 is CASSSDRGIDEQYF. In nucleotides, the CDR3 is TGTGCCAGCAGTTCCGACAGGGGGATCGACGAGCAGTACTTC.

This chain uses TRBV6-1 with TRBJ2-5, with 7 bases aligning to TRBD1. The CDR3 runs to 16 residues. Germline CDR1 reads MNHNS; CDR2 reads SASEGT. Trimming removed 4 bases from V and 4 bases from J; junction bases left unmatched: 12. CDR3 DNA: TGTGCCAGCAGTGTCACCGGGACAGCCGGATCAGAGACCCAGTACTTC. Its translation: CASSVTGTAGSETQYF.